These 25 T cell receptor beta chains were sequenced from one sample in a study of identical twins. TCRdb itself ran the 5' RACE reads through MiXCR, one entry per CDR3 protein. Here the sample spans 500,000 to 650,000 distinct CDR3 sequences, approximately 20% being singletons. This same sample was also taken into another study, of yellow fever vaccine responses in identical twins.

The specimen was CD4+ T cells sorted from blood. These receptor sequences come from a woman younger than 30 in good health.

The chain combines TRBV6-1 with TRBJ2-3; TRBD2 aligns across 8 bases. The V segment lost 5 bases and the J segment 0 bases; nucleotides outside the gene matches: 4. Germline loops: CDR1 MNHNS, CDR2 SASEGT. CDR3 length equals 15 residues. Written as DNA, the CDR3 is TGTGCCAGCAGTAGACTAGCGACTAGCACAGATACGCAGTATTTT. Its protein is CASSRLATSTDTQYF.

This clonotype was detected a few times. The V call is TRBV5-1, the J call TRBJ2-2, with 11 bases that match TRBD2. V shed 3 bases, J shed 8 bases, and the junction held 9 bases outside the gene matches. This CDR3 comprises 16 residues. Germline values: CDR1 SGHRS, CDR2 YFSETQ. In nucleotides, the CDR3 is TGCGCCAGCAGCTCCGAACCCGGACTAGCGGGTGGGGAGCTGTTTTTT. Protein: CASSSEPGLAGGELFF.

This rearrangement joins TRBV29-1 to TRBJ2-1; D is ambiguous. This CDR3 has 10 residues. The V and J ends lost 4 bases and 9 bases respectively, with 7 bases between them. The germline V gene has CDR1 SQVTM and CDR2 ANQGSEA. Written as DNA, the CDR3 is TGCAGCGTTGTGGCAGCTGAGCAGTTCTTC. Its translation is CSVVAAEQFF.

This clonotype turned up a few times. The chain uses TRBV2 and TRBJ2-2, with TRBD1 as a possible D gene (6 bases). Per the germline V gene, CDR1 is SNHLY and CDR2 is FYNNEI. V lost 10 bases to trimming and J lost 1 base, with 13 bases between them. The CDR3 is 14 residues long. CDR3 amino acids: CAILRDKNTGELFF. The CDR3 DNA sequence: TGTGCCATCCTTCGGGACAAGAACACCGGGGAGCTGTTTTTT.

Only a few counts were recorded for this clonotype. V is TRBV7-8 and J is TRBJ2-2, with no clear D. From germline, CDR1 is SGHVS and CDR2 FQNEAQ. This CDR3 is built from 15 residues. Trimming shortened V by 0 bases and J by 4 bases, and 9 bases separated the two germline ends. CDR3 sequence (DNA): TGTGCCAGCAGCTTAGCCATTCTGGGCACCGGGGAGCTGTTTTTT. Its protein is CASSLAILGTGELFF.

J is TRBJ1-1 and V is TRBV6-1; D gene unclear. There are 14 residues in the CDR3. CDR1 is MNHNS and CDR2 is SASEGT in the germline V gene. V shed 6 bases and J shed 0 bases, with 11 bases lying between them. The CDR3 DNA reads TGTGCCAGCAGAGTTTTGGGAATGAACACTGAAGCTTTCTTT. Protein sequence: CASRVLGMNTEAFF.

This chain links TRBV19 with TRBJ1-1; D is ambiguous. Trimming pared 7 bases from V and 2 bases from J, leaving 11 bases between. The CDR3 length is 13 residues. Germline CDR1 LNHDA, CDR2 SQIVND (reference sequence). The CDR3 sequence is CASKLQTNTEAFF. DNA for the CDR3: TGTGCCAGTAAGTTGCAGACCAACACTGAAGCTTTCTTT.

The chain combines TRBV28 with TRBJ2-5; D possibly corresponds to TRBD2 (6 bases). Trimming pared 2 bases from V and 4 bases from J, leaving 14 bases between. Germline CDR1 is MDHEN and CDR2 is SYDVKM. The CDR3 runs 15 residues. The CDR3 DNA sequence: TGTGCCAGCAGTTTAGGGGGGATGGCGGGAGAGACCCAGTACTTC. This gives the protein CASSLGGMAGETQYF.

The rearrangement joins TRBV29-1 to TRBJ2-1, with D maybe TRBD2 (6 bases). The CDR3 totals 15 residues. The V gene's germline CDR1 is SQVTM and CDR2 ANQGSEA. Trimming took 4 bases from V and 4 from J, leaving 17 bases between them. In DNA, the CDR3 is TGCAGCGTTGGGCTCTTGGCGGGGTCTTACAATGAGCAGTTCTTC. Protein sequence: CSVGLLAGSYNEQFF.

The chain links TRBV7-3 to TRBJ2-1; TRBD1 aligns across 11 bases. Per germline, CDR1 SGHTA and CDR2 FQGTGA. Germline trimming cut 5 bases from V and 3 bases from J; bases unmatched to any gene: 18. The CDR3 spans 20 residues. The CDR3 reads CASSPGTGGNVFSGYNEQFF. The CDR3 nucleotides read TGTGCCAGCAGCCCGGGGACAGGGGGAAACGTCTTTAGCGGCTACAATGAGCAGTTCTTC.

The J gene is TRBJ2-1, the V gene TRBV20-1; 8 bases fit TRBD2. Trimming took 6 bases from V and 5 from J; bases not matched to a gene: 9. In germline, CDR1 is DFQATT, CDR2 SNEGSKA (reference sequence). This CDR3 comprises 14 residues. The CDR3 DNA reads TGCAGTGCCCCCAGGGTAGCGGGAAACAATGAGCAGTTCTTC. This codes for CSAPRVAGNNEQFF.

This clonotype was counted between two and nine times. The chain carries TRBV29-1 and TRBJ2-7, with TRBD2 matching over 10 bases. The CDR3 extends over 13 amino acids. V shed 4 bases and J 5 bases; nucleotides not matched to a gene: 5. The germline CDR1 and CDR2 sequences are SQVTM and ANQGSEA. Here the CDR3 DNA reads TGCAGCGTTGCAGCGGGAGGGCCCGACGAGCAGTACTTC. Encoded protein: CSVAAGGPDEQYF.

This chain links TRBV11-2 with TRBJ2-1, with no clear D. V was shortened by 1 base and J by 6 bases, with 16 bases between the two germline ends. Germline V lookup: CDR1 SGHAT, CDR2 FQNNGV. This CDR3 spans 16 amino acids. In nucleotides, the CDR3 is TGTGCCAGCAGCTTAGTGGGGTCGGATCCGGGCAATGAGCAGTTCTTC. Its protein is CASSLVGSDPGNEQFF.

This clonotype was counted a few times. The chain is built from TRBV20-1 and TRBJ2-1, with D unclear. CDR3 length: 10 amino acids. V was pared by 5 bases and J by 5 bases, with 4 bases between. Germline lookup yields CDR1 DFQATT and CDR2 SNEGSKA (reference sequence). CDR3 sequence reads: CSAYDNEQFF. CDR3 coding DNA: TGCAGTGCTTACGACAATGAGCAGTTCTTC.

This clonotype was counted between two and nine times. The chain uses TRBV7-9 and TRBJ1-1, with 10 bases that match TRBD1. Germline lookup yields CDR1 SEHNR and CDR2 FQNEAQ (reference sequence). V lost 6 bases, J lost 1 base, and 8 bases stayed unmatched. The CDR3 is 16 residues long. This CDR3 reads CASRPGQGIPNTEAFF. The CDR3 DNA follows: TGTGCCAGCAGACCGGGACAGGGGATACCGAACACTGAAGCTTTCTTT.

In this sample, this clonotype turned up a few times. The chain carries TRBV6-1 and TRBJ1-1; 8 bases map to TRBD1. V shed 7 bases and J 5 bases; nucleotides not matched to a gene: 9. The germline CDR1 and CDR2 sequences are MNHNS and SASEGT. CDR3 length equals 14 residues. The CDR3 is CASKKTGGRTEAFF. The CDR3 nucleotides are TGTGCCAGCAAAAAAACAGGGGGAAGAACTGAAGCTTTCTTT.

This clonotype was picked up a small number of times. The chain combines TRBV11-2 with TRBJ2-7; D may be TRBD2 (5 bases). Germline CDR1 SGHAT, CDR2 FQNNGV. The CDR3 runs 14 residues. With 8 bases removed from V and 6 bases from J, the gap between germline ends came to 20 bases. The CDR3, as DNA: TGTGCCAGCTCCCTAGGTAGCGTCTTGGGCGAGCAGTACTTC. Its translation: CASSLGSVLGEQYF.

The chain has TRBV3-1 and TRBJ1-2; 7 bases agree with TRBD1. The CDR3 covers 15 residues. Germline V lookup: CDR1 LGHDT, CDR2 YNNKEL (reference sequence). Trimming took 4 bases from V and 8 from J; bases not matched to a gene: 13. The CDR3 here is CASSPFSGQANGYTF. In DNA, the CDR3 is TGTGCCAGCAGCCCATTTTCCGGACAGGCGAACGGCTACACCTTC.

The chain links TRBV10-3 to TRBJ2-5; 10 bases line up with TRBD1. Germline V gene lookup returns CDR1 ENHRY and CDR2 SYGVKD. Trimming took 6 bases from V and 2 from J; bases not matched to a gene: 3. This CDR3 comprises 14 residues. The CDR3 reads CAIRAGQGQETQYF. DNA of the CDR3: TGTGCCATCAGGGCGGGACAGGGGCAAGAGACCCAGTACTTC.

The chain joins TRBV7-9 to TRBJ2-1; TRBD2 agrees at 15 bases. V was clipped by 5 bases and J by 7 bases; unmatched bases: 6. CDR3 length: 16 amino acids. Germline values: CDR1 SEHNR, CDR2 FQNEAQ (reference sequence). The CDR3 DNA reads TGTGCCAGCAGCCCGCGGACTAGCGGGAGGGGAAATGAGCAGTTCTTC. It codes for CASSPRTSGRGNEQFF.

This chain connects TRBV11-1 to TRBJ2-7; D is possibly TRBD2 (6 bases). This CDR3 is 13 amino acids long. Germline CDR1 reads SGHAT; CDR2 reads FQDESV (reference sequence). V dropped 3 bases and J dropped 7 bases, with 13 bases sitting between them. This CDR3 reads CASSFGGVGEQYV. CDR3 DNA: TGTGCCAGCAGCTTCGGAGGGGTTGGAGAGCAGTACGTC.

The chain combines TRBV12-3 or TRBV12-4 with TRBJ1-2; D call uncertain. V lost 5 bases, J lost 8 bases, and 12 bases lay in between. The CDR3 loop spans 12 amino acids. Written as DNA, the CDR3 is TGTGCCAGCAGTAGGTACGTCGGCGGCTACACCTTC. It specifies CASSRYVGGYTF.

The CDR3 protein is CASSATGRVGQYF. CDR3 DNA sequence: TGCGCCAGCAGCGCCACAGGGCGGGTTGGGCAGTACTTC. The chain recombines TRBV5-1 with TRBJ2-7; the D gene is possibly TRBD1 (6 bases). Trimming removed 4 bases at V and 9 bases at J, with 17 bases between. The CDR3 spans 13 residues. Germline V gene data show CDR1 as SGHRS and CDR2 as YFSETQ.

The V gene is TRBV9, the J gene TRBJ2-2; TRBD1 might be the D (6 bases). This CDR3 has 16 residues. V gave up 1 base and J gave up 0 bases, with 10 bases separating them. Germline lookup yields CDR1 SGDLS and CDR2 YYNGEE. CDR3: CASSVQGRPNTGELFF. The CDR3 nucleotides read TGTGCCAGCAGCGTACAGGGGCGGCCGAACACCGGGGAGCTGTTTTTT.

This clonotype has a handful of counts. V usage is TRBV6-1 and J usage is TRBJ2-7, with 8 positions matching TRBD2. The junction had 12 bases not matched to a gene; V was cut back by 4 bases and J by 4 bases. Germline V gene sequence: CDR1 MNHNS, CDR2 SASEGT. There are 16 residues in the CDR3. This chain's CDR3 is CASSVQAGVGPYEQYF. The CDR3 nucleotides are TGTGCCAGCAGTGTGCAAGCGGGAGTAGGCCCTTACGAGCAGTACTTC.